This T cell receptor beta chain appears in the sequencing data of a study of T cell repertoires in cytomegalovirus infection. Worth noting for this clonotype: Its antigen is not identified.

General observations from the study: Carriers of CMV plus the relevant HLA were identified by cumulative public TCR beta family frequency.

Using its own MiXCR run on the reads, TCRdb lists one record per CDR3 protein. Among over 45,000 distinct CDR3 sequences listed, under 20% were seen once. This CDR3 has 16 residues. Germline CDR1 SEHNR, CDR2 FQNEAQ (reference sequence). V lost 5 bases and J lost 0; bases outside the gene matches: 6. The TCR originated in a human donor in good health (CMV status not recorded). Some clones in this sample may be carry-over from other donors' samples. The chain carries TRBV7-9 and TRBJ2-7, with TRBD1 matching over 11 bases. Sequenced here: CD8+ T cells from cultured PBMCs, sampled from culture after CMV antigen stimulation. DNA for the CDR3: TGTGCCAGCAGCCAACCGGGACAGGGGGGCTCCTACGAGCAGTACTTC. This codes for CASSQPGQGGSYEQYF.